This TCR beta chain was found in a study of T cells in Graves' hyperthyroidism and ophthalmopathy. Study details: Peripheral blood sampling occurred at initial diagnosis, before any treatment.

This clonotype occurred many times. Its antigen is undetermined. Using RNA transcripts as the source, TCR beta CDR3 regions were amplified. First-round RT-PCR targeting the TCR CDR3 was performed with the HTBI primer set. TCRdb itself ran the multiplex PCR reads through MiXCR, one entry per CDR3 protein. The top ten hold approximately 8% of the sample, which has over 650,000 distinct CDR3 sequences, less than 20% seen once. Points from the study as a whole: Blood also carried most thyroid clonotypes expanded above 0.001.

Uncontrolled infections, other autoimmune diseases, pregnancy or lactation led to exclusion of patients. CDR3 length: 13 residues. V lost 4 bases, J lost 3 bases, and 2 bases stayed unmatched. Germline V gene lookup returns CDR1 MDHEN and CDR2 SYDVKM. The V call is TRBV28, the J call TRBJ2-7; TRBD2 matches 8 bases. Source material: blood. This receptor was taken from a man in his late teens or twenties with Graves' hyperthyroidism. The CDR3: CASSWTSSYEQYF. The CDR3 coding sequence is TGTGCCAGCAGTTGGACTAGCAGCTACGAGCAGTACTTC.